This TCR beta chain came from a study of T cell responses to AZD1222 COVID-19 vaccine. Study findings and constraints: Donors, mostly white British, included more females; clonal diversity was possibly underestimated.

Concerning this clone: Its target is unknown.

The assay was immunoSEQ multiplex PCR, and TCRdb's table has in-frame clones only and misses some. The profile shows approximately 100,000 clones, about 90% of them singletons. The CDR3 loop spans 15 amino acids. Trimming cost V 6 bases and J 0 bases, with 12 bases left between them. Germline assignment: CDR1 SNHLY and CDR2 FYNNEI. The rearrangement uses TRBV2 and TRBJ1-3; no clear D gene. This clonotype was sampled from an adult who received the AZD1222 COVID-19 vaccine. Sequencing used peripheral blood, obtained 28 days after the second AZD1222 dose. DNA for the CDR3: TGTGCCAGCAGAAGGGCCGCAAGCTCTGGAAACACCATATATTTT. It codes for CASRRAASSGNTIYF.